Listed below are T cell receptor beta chains from one sample, sequenced in a study of CD4 T cells in relation to SARS-CoV-2 and coronaviruses. Sequencing was performed with immunoSEQ multiplex PCR; in TCRdb, only in-frame clones are kept and a portion is missing. The table includes approximately 20,000 clones, 81% detected once. These receptors have no identified antigens. Input material: CD4+ T cells from PBMCs, cultured in vitro. The origin of the receptors is a human donor in good health. Each CDR3 is given with its conserved first and last residue. The order of the fields is clone size, CDR3 length, J gene, V gene, D gene, CDR3 DNA, CDR3 protein. The D gene is left open where the match is weak. Only some rows state a clone size, as once, few, many or a class for expanded clones.

NA | 15 | TRBJ1-2 | TRBV18 | NA | TGTGCCAGCTCACCCAATTCCTTATCTAACTATGGCTACACCTTC | CASSPNSLSNYGYTF
NA | 15 | TRBJ1-1 | TRBV9 | TRBD1 | TGTGCCAGCAGCCCGACAGGGGGCTCTTGGACTGAAGCTTTCTTT | CASSPTGGSWTEAFF
NA | 15 | TRBJ2-2 | TRBV23-1 | NA | TGCGCCAGCAGTCAATTTGATAGATCGGCCGGGGAGCTGTTTTTT | CASSQFDRSAGELFF
NA | 15 | TRBJ1-4 | TRBV7-2 | NA | TGTGCCAGCAGCATCTTGGGACGGACTAATGAAAAACTGTTTTTT | CASSILGRTNEKLFF
once | 16 | TRBJ1-4 | TRBV6-6 | NA | TGTGCCAGCAGTTCTGGAACCGGACGGCCAAATGAAAAACTGTTTTTT | CASSSGTGRPNEKLFF
NA | 14 | TRBJ1-1 | TRBV7-2 | NA | TGTGCCAGCAGCTTAGAGGGGACCGACACTGAAGCTTTCTTT | CASSLEGTDTEAFF
NA | 15 | TRBJ2-3 | TRBV14 | NA | TGTGCCAGCAGCCCCTCGAACGGGGTCACAGATACGCAGTATTTT | CASSPSNGVTDTQYF
NA | 16 | TRBJ2-7 | TRBV27 | NA | TGTGCCAGCAGTATACCAGGGCGAAGATGGTCCTACGAGCAGTACTTC | CASSIPGRRWSYEQYF
NA | 14 | TRBJ1-5 | TRBV18 | NA | TGTGCCAGCTCAGCAGGGAGTAGCAATCAGCCCCAGCATTTT | CASSAGSSNQPQHF
NA | 15 | TRBJ2-7 | TRBV28 | TRBD2 | TGTGCCAGCAGCTCCTGGCGGGGGGTCTCCTACGAGCAGTACTTC | CASSSWRGVSYEQYF
NA | 18 | TRBJ2-3 | TRBV3-1/TRBV3-2 | TRBD1 | TGTGCGCACAGGGGGGAGAAGGGGGGCGCTTCAGAGGCAGATACGCAGTATTTT | CAHRGEKGGASEADTQYF
NA | 16 | TRBJ2-5 | TRBV7-6 | TRBD2 | TGTGCCAGCAGCCCGATGAGCGGGGAGTCCACGGAGACCCAGTACTTC | CASSPMSGESTETQYF
NA | 16 | TRBJ1-1 | TRBV27 | TRBD1 | TGTGCCAGCAGTTTACCCGGACAGGGGGCGATTACTGAAGCTTTCTTT | CASSLPGQGAITEAFF
NA | 13 | TRBJ2-1 | TRBV19 | NA | TGTGCCAGTAGTCCCGACCGGGACCGAGAGCAGTTCTTC | CASSPDRDREQFF
NA | 15 | TRBJ2-5 | TRBV25-1 | NA | TGTGCCAGCAGTGAATGGAAAGGGCTCCAAGAGACCCAGTACTTC | CASSEWKGLQETQYF
NA | 13 | TRBJ1-2 | TRBV6-5 | NA | TGTGCCAGCAGCCCGGACAGTAACTATGGCTACACCTTC | CASSPDSNYGYTF
once | 12 | TRBJ2-1 | TRBV12-3/TRBV12-4 | NA | TGTGCCAGCAGTTTACTAGCCAATGAGCAGTTCTTC | CASSLLANEQFF
NA | 15 | TRBJ1-1 | TRBV19 | TRBD1 | TGTGCCAGTAGTCTTGGGACAGGGGTAAGGACTGAAGCTTTCTTT | CASSLGTGVRTEAFF
NA | 13 | TRBJ2-5 | TRBV18 | TRBD1 | TGTGCCAGCTCACTGACAGGGGGCGAGACCCAGTACTTC | CASSLTGGETQYF
NA | 13 | TRBJ1-1 | TRBV5-1 | NA | TGCGCCAGCAGCACCACCCCGAACACTGAAGCTTTCTTT | CASSTTPNTEAFF
few | 14 | TRBJ2-7 | TRBV9 | TRBD1 | TGTGCCAGCAGCGTCCGGGACAGGGCCCTCGAGCAGTACTTC | CASSVRDRALEQYF
NA | 14 | TRBJ1-1 | TRBV10-3 | NA | TGTGCCATCAAAGGAGGTAGGGGAGTCACTGAAGCTTTCTTT | CAIKGGRGVTEAFF
NA | 15 | TRBJ1-5 | TRBV6-5 | TRBD1 | TGTGCCTCCCGGAGGGACAGGGAAAAGGATCAGCCCCAGCATTTT | CASRRDREKDQPQHF
NA | 15 | TRBJ2-7 | TRBV9 | TRBD2 | TGTGCCAGCAGCGTAGGGACTAGCCACATCTACGAGCAGTACTTC | CASSVGTSHIYEQYF
NA | 14 | TRBJ1-3 | TRBV7-2 | NA | TGTGCCAGCAGCTTAGCAGGGGCTGGAAACACCATATATTTT | CASSLAGAGNTIYF
NA | 14 | TRBJ1-4 | TRBV16 | NA | TGTGCCAGCAGCCAACTCGGCATCCATGAAAAACTGTTTTTT | CASSQLGIHEKLFF
NA | 13 | TRBJ2-4 | TRBV20-1 | TRBD2 | TGCAGTGCTAGTCCGGGAGGGGCAAACATTCAGTACTTC | CSASPGGANIQYF
NA | 17 | TRBJ2-3 | TRBV4-3 | NA | TGCGCCAGCAGCCAAGAGACCAGGGGAGTATTCCAAAATACGCAGTATTTT | CASSQETRGVFQNTQYF
medium-sized | 13 | TRBJ2-7 | TRBV7-3 | NA | TGTGCCAGCAGCCCATATCTAGCGAGGGAGCAGTACTTC | CASSPYLAREQYF
NA | 14 | TRBJ2-7 | TRBV6-5 | TRBD2 | TGTGCCAGCAGTCCAAGCGGGAGAGGTGGCGAGCAGTACTTC | CASSPSGRGGEQYF
NA | 15 | TRBJ2-5 | TRBV18 | NA | TGTGCCAGCTCACCGCCCGGGGGAGGCCAAGAGACCCAGTACTTC | CASSPPGGGQETQYF
NA | 13 | TRBJ1-2 | TRBV28 | NA | TGTGCCAGCAGTCCCGGGGACAACTATGGCTACACCTTC | CASSPGDNYGYTF
NA | 13 | TRBJ2-3 | TRBV6-5 | NA | TGTGCCAGCAGTTACATGATTACAGATACGCAGTATTTT | CASSYMITDTQYF
NA | 14 | TRBJ2-7 | TRBV27 | TRBD2 | TGTGCCAGCAGTCCTAGCGGGAGAGGGTACGAGCAGTACTTC | CASSPSGRGYEQYF
NA | 12 | TRBJ2-5 | TRBV25-1 | TRBD1 | TGTGCCAGCACTACAGGGGTGGAGACCCAGTACTTC | CASTTGVETQYF
NA | 21 | TRBJ1-5 | TRBV19 | TRBD1 | TGTGCCAGTAGTATAGGTTCCGGGACAGGCGCCGCGGGGAGGAGCAATCAGCCCCAGCATTTT | CASSIGSGTGAAGRSNQPQHF
NA | 15 | TRBJ1-2 | TRBV6-5 | NA | TGTGCCAGCAGTCCCACGGACAGACATTACTATGGCTACACCTTC | CASSPTDRHYYGYTF
NA | 16 | TRBJ2-3 | TRBV9 | TRBD1 | TGTGCCAGCAGCGCGCGTCCCGGGACAGGCACAGATACGCAGTATTTT | CASSARPGTGTDTQYF
once | 14 | TRBJ1-1 | TRBV5-1 | NA | TGTGCCAGCAGCTTGGGGCGGCAGTGGACTGAAGCTTTCTTT | CASSLGRQWTEAFF
NA | 16 | TRBJ1-3 | TRBV5-8 | TRBD1 | TGTGCCAGCAGCTTTCTCAGGGGGCGTTTGGGAAACACCATATATTTT | CASSFLRGRLGNTIYF
NA | 16 | TRBJ1-2 | TRBV19 | NA | TGTGCCAGTAGTCAGAGCTGGTCCGGGAGGGCCCATGGCTACACCTTC | CASSQSWSGRAHGYTF
once | 15 | TRBJ1-4 | TRBV18 | NA | TGTGCCAGCTCATCCTGGACCTCTCTAGGTGAAAAACTGTTTTTT | CASSSWTSLGEKLFF
NA | 13 | TRBJ1-2 | TRBV11-2 | NA | TGTGCCAGCAGCTTAGCAGGGGCGGGGGGCTACACCTTC | CASSLAGAGGYTF
NA | 16 | TRBJ2-5 | TRBV18 | NA | TGTGCCAGCTCACCACCAACTAGGCCCGTCGGGGAGACCCAGTACTTC | CASSPPTRPVGETQYF